The T cell receptor (beta chain) described here comes from a study of blood T cell repertoires in COVID-19. Turning to the study itself: Some COVID-19 samples were acute and others convalescent; all came from the United States, Italy and Spain.

Trimming took 4 bases from V and 2 from J, leaving 12 bases between them. This CDR3 has 14 residues. Germline V gene sequence: CDR1 SGHRS, CDR2 YFSETQ. The assay was immunoSEQ multiplex PCR, and TCRdb's table has in-frame clones only and misses some. In the table there are under 200,000 clones, 80% to 90% of which are singletons. This clone was seen only a few times. The sequenced material came from peripheral blood. The source of this sequence is a woman in her sixties or seventies with COVID-19, enrolled during active disease. The chain carries TRBV5-1 and TRBJ2-5, with D hard to call. CDR3 sequence reads: CASSPQYGQETQYF. CDR3 sequence (DNA): TGCGCCAGCAGCCCTCAATACGGGCAAGAGACCCAGTACTTC.